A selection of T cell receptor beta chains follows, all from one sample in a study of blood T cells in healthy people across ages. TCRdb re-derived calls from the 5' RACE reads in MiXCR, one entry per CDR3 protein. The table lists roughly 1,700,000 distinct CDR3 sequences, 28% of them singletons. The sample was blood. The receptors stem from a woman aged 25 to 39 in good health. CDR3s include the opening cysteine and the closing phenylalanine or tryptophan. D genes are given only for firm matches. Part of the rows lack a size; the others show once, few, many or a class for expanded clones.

CDR3: CASSLRLGSSSSGANVLTF
DNA: TGTGCCAGCAGCTTAAGATTAGGGTCCTCAAGCTCTGGGGCCAACGTCCTGACTTTC
size: few
V: TRBV7-3
J: TRBJ2-6
D: NA

CDR3: CASRDRQGKRNQPQHF
DNA: TGTGCCAGCAGGGACAGACAGGGGAAGAGGAATCAGCCCCAGCATTTT
size: once
V: TRBV6-6
J: TRBJ1-5
D: TRBD1

CDR3: CASAPGQPSYEQYF
DNA: TGCGCCAGCGCCCCCGGGCAGCCCTCCTACGAGCAGTACTTC
size: many
V: TRBV5-1
J: TRBJ2-7
D: NA

CDR3: CATSRPWETQYF
DNA: TGTGCCACCAGCCGGCCATGGGAGACCCAGTACTTC
size: many
V: TRBV15
J: TRBJ2-5
D: NA

CDR3: CAISGRGQHTDTQYF
DNA: TGTGCCATCAGTGGCCGAGGACAACACACAGATACGCAGTATTTT
size: NA
V: TRBV10-3
J: TRBJ2-3
D: NA

CDR3: CSAREFEGHYGYTF
DNA: TGCAGTGCTAGGGAATTTGAGGGACACTATGGCTACACCTTC
size: NA
V: TRBV20-1
J: TRBJ1-2
D: NA

CDR3: CAIRQGDSYTF
DNA: TGTGCCATCCGGCAGGGGGATAGCTACACCTTC
size: NA
V: TRBV10-3
J: TRBJ1-2
D: TRBD1

CDR3: CASIGGRAPYEQYF
DNA: TGTGCCAGCATTGGCGGGAGGGCCCCCTACGAGCAGTACTTC
size: few
V: TRBV7-9
J: TRBJ2-7
D: TRBD2

CDR3: CASRWGRDEQFF
DNA: TGTGCCAGCCGGTGGGGGCGGGATGAGCAGTTCTTC
size: NA
V: TRBV2
J: TRBJ2-1
D: NA

CDR3: CASSRDKVSYNEQFF
DNA: TGTGCCAGCAGCCGGGACAAGGTCTCCTACAATGAGCAGTTCTTC
size: NA
V: TRBV5-5
J: TRBJ2-1
D: NA